Listed below are T cell receptor beta chains from one sample, sequenced in a study of blood T cell repertoires in COVID-19. The table came from immunoSEQ multiplex PCR; TCRdb's copy has only in-frame clones and leaves some out. The sample yields 95,000 to 110,000 clones, roughly 90% seen once. Sequenced material: peripheral blood. The origin of the receptors is a human donor in a cohort sampled during active COVID-19. Both conserved end residues are part of each CDR3. A D gene is named only where the DNA matches it firmly. Size is stated for part of the rows, as once, few or many counts, or as a class when the clone is expanded.

j_call	d_call	v_call	clone_size	cdr3_nt	cdr3_aa
TRBJ1-2	-	TRBV28	-	TGTGCCAGCAGTCTAGGGGCGACAGAAGTCTATGGCTACACCTTC	CASSLGATEVYGYTF
TRBJ2-1	TRBD2	TRBV5-4	-	TGTGCCAGCACCCGGTGGCTAGCGGGCCGACGAGGGCAGTTCTTC	CASTRWLAGRRGQFF
TRBJ1-1	TRBD1	TRBV25-1	-	TGTGCCAGCAGCCCTGTACAGGGGGCGAATACTGAAGCTTTCTTT	CASSPVQGANTEAFF
TRBJ2-7	TRBD1	TRBV3-1/TRBV3-2	-	TGTGCCAGCAGCCAAGGACAGGGTCCGGACGAGCAGTACTTC	CASSQGQGPDEQYF
TRBJ1-1	-	TRBV2	-	TGTGCCAGCAGTCCGGACAGTAACACTGAAGCTTTCTTT	CASSPDSNTEAFF
TRBJ2-7	-	TRBV10-3	-	TGTGCCATCAGGCAGGGTGGGGACGAGCAGTACTTC	CAIRQGGDEQYF
TRBJ2-3	-	TRBV4-1	-	TGCGCCAGCAGCCAGTCTACAGGTTCTAGCACAGATACGCAGTATTTT	CASSQSTGSSTDTQYF
TRBJ2-7	-	TRBV6-5	-	TGTGCCAGCAGTAGGGGGTATGACGAGCAGTACTTC	CASSRGYDEQYF
TRBJ1-1	-	TRBV3-1/TRBV3-2	-	TGTGCCAGCACCCCAATGGGGCGGAACACTGAAGCTTTCTTT	CASTPMGRNTEAFF
TRBJ2-1	TRBD2	TRBV28	-	TGTGCCAGCAGTTTATGGTCAGGGGCAACGGGACTAGATTACAATGAGCAGTTCTTC	CASSLWSGATGLDYNEQFF
TRBJ2-7	-	TRBV30	few	TGTGCCTGGAGGATCGGGGAGAACTCCTACGAGCAGTACTTC	CAWRIGENSYEQYF
TRBJ1-2	-	TRBV6-5	-	TGTGCCAGCAGTTACGGGACTTATGGCTACACCTTC	CASSYGTYGYTF
TRBJ1-2	TRBD1	TRBV18	-	TGTGCCAGCTCACCAGTGGACAGGGGTTTGAGGGGCTACACCTTC	CASSPVDRGLRGYTF
TRBJ2-1	TRBD1	TRBV4-1	-	TGCGCCAGCAGCCAAGATTCGGGACAGAACTACAATGAGCAGTTCTTC	CASSQDSGQNYNEQFF
TRBJ2-1	TRBD2	TRBV5-1	-	TGCGCCAGCAGCTTTAGCGGGAGCTCCTACAATGAGCAGTTCTTC	CASSFSGSSYNEQFF
TRBJ1-3	TRBD1	TRBV30	-	TGTGCCTGGAGACAGGGGGCTGGAAACACCATATATTTT	CAWRQGAGNTIYF
TRBJ2-7	-	TRBV7-2	-	TGTGCCAGCAGCATACTTATTAGGGGGGGCCAGTCCTACGAGCAGTACTTC	CASSILIRGGQSYEQYF
TRBJ2-2	TRBD2	TRBV7-9	once	TGTGCCAGCAGCCCCCTAGCGGGAGGGCACCTGTTTTTT	CASSPLAGGHLFF
TRBJ2-1	TRBD2	TRBV19	few	TGTGCCAGTAGTATCGGGGGGGGAGGCTCCTACAATGAGCAGTTCTTC	CASSIGGGGSYNEQFF
TRBJ1-2	-	TRBV28	-	TGTGCCAGCAGTTTGGTACTTACTAACTATGGCTACACCTTC	CASSLVLTNYGYTF
TRBJ2-6	-	TRBV24-1	-	TGTGCCACCAGTGATTGGGACATGTACTCTGGGGCCAACGTCCTGACTTTC	CATSDWDMYSGANVLTF
TRBJ2-4	-	TRBV7-9	-	TGTGCCAGCAGCTTAGGGGTCGGGACAACCAAAAACATTCAGTACTTC	CASSLGVGTTKNIQYF
TRBJ2-3	TRBD2	TRBV7-2	-	TGTGCCAGCAGCTTAGGACTCAGCGGGGGGGCCACAGATACGCAGTATTTT	CASSLGLSGGATDTQYF
TRBJ2-3	-	TRBV18	-	TGTGCCAGCTCACCAATGCTAGTTCAAGATACGCAGTATTTT	CASSPMLVQDTQYF